The next 10 T cell receptor beta chains were all read from a single sample in a study of cytomegalovirus exposure and HLA in healthy donors. PCR amplification relied on 60 Vbeta primers (plus 13 Jbeta primers). The assay was immunoSEQ multiplex PCR, and TCRdb's table has in-frame clones only and misses some. Of over 150,000 clones in the sample, approximately 81% were seen once. The specimen sequenced was PBMCs. These receptors came from a boy between 2 and 10 years old in good health and CMV-seronegative.

The V call is TRBV5-1, the J call TRBJ1-5; a possible D gene is TRBD1 (5 bases). Looked up from germline, CDR1 is SGHRS and CDR2 is YFSETQ. This CDR3 has 15 residues. V was pared by 1 base and J by 1 base, with 9 bases between. Here the CDR3 DNA reads TGCGCCAGCAGCTTGACGGGGGAGAGCAATCAGCCCCAGCATTTT. Its protein product is CASSLTGESNQPQHF.

The gene calls are TRBV7-3 and TRBJ2-3, with TRBD1 as a possible D gene (5 bases). The V end was cut by 6 bases, the J end by 3 bases, with 10 bases between. The CDR3 extends over 13 amino acids. Germline CDR1 reads SGHTA; CDR2 reads FQGTGA. CDR3 region: CASRPSGTDTQYF. CDR3 nucleotides: TGTGCCAGCAGACCCTCAGGGACAGATACGCAGTATTTT.

The chain uses TRBV28 and TRBJ2-1; D uncertain. Germline CDR1 and CDR2: MDHEN and SYDVKM. The ends were cut back, 3 bases at V and 11 bases at J, with 8 bases in the middle. The CDR3 has 11 residues. CDR3 DNA sequence: TGTGCCAGCAGTTTGGCAGGTCAGCAGTTCTTC. Its protein is CASSLAGQQFF.

This rearrangement joins TRBV6-6 to TRBJ1-5; 9 bases agree with TRBD1. Unmatched junction bases numbered 6, after V lost 5 bases and J lost 4 bases. Germline loops: CDR1 MNHNY, CDR2 SVGAGI (reference sequence). The CDR3 totals 15 residues. The CDR3 nucleotides are TGTGCCAGCAGTCTATGGACAGGGGAAAATCAGCCCCAGCATTTT. Translated, it gives CASSLWTGENQPQHF.

The V gene is TRBV5-1, the J gene TRBJ2-3; D is possibly TRBD2 (6 bases). From germline, CDR1 is SGHRS and CDR2 YFSETQ. The CDR3 contains 15 residues. V was clipped by 0 bases and J by 3 bases, with 11 bases between them. CDR3 coding DNA: TGCGCCAGCAGCTTGGGCTCAGGGAGGACAGATACGCAGTATTTT. Translating it yields CASSLGSGRTDTQYF.

The chain is built from TRBV15 and TRBJ2-1; 8 positions match TRBD2. CDR1 is LNHNV, CDR2 YYDKDF, per germline (reference sequence). This CDR3 has 15 residues. Losses at the gene ends were 5 bases for V and 5 bases for J; bases not matched to a gene: 8. The CDR3 here is CATSRGTGRDNEQFF. The DNA of the CDR3 is TGTGCCACCAGCCGTGGGACCGGGAGGGACAATGAGCAGTTCTTC.

The rearrangement uses TRBV30 and TRBJ1-1; D ambiguous. The length of the CDR3 is 12 residues. Per germline, CDR1 GTSNPN and CDR2 SVGIG (reference sequence). Trimming shortened V by 4 bases and J by 1 base, and 7 bases separated the two germline ends. CDR3 DNA sequence: TGTGCCTGGAAACAGACGAACACTGAAGCTTTCTTT. Translation gives CAWKQTNTEAFF.

The J gene is TRBJ2-7, the V gene TRBV9, with 7 bases that match TRBD2. The V gene's germline CDR1 is SGDLS and CDR2 YYNGEE. V was pared by 4 bases and J by 3 bases, with 13 bases of the junction left unmatched. The CDR3 totals 16 residues. DNA for the CDR3: TGTGCCAGCAGCCCCCGAATAACTAGCGACTACTACGAGCAGTACTTC. The encoded protein is CASSPRITSDYYEQYF.

This chain uses TRBV19 with TRBJ2-7; D remains unclear. CDR1 and CDR2 (germline): LNHDA, SQIVND (reference sequence). Trimming shortened V by 7 bases and J by 0 bases, and 13 bases separated the two germline ends. The CDR3 totals 14 residues. Here the CDR3 reads CASIYAAFSYEQYF. CDR3 nucleotides: TGTGCCAGTATCTACGCCGCCTTCTCCTACGAGCAGTACTTC.

The J gene is TRBJ1-2, the V gene TRBV7-9; 8 bases align to TRBD1. CDR1 and CDR2 (germline): SEHNR, FQNEAQ (reference sequence). The trim removed 5 bases at V and 1 base at J, leaving 6 bases unmatched. The CDR3 is 15 residues long. CDR3 bases: TGTGCCAGCAGCCGGACAGGGAGGTATAACTATGGCTACACCTTC. It codes for CASSRTGRYNYGYTF.